These T cell receptor beta chains were read from a single sample in a study of blood T cell repertoires in COVID-19. The assay was immunoSEQ multiplex PCR, and TCRdb's table has in-frame clones only and misses some. The repertoire has about 200,000 clones, 84% of them found once; the top ten carry 7.6%. Sequenced sample: peripheral blood. The receptors derive from a woman in her 50s with active or convalescent COVID-19. The CDR3 runs from the conserved cysteine through the conserved F or W. The order of the fields is J gene, V gene, D gene, clone size, CDR3 DNA, CDR3 protein. D genes are given only for firm matches. Clone size is shown for a subset of rows, as once, few, many or a class of expanded clone.

>TRBJ1-5|TRBV6-5|-|-
TGTGCCAGCAGCAACAGGCATAACCAGCCCCAGCATTTT
CASSNRHNQPQHF
>TRBJ2-3|TRBV6-4|TRBD2|few
TGTGCCAGCAGTGAAGGCCCTAGCGGGAGGGCCACAGATACGCAGTATTTT
CASSEGPSGRATDTQYF
>TRBJ1-1|TRBV6-5|-|-
TGTGCCAGCACGGGGGGCCTTGGGGGCACTGAAGCTTTCTTT
CASTGGLGGTEAFF
>TRBJ1-1|TRBV6-5|-|-
TGTGCCAGCAGCCGCCTAGTACGAGTGAACACTGAAGCTTTCTTT
CASSRLVRVNTEAFF
>TRBJ2-2|TRBV6-4|TRBD1|-
TGTGCCAGCAGTTCCGGACAGGGGGAGACCGGGGAGCTGTTTTTT
CASSSGQGETGELFF
>TRBJ2-2|TRBV5-1|TRBD1|-
TGCGCCAGCAGGTCCCCCGGACAGGGGAACACCGGGGAGCTGTTTTTT
CASRSPGQGNTGELFF
>TRBJ1-3|TRBV3-1/TRBV3-2|-|-
TGTGCCAGCAGCCCCATGGCCAGCTCTGGAAACACCATATATTTT
CASSPMASSGNTIYF
>TRBJ1-2|TRBV2|-|once
TGTGCCAGCAGCCCTACCGGGGAGGGATCCTACACCTTC
CASSPTGEGSYTF
>TRBJ1-1|TRBV9|-|-
TGTGCCAGCAGCGGCTACAGCAACACTGAAGCTTTCTTT
CASSGYSNTEAFF
>TRBJ1-2|TRBV3-1/TRBV3-2|-|-
TGTGCCAGCAGCCAATACGCGGCCGAGAATGGCTACACCTTC
CASSQYAAENGYTF
>TRBJ2-3|TRBV1|-|-
TGCACCAGCAGCCAAGACACCGGGACTAGCGGGGACTATACGCAGTATTTT
CTSSQDTGTSGDYTQYF
>TRBJ1-3|TRBV18|-|-
TGTGCCAGCTCAACAGGTCATTTCGGGTCTGGAAACACCATATATTTT
CASSTGHFGSGNTIYF
>TRBJ2-3|TRBV5-1|-|-
TGCGCCAGCCGCCCGGAGAGCACAGATACGCAGTATTTT
CASRPESTDTQYF
>TRBJ1-5|TRBV5-1|TRBD1|-
TGCGCCAGCAGCCCCCGCCCAAGGGGACAGGGTAATCAGCCCCAGCATTTT
CASSPRPRGQGNQPQHF
>TRBJ2-2|TRBV28|TRBD1|once
TGTGCCAGGGGACAGGGGAACACCGGGGAGCTGTTTTTT
CARGQGNTGELFF
>TRBJ1-2|TRBV7-9|TRBD1|-
TGTGCCAGCAGCTTTGACCGGGACAGGGGTCATGGCTACACCTTC
CASSFDRDRGHGYTF
>TRBJ1-5|TRBV28|-|-
TGTGCCAGCGGGGGGGGCTTGGGTCAGCCCCAGCATTTT
CASGGGLGQPQHF
>TRBJ2-7|TRBV7-9|TRBD1|-
TGTGCCAGCAGCCTTGGACAGGGGAGGTACGAGCAGTACTTC
CASSLGQGRYEQYF
>TRBJ1-5|TRBV19|-|-
TGTGCCAGTACCCCAGGACAAGTCAGCAATCAGCCCCAGCATTTT
CASTPGQVSNQPQHF
>TRBJ1-3|TRBV18|-|-
TGTGCCAGCTCACCGCAGTACTCTGGAAACACCATATATTTT
CASSPQYSGNTIYF
>TRBJ1-4|TRBV24-1|-|-
TGTGCCACCAGTGACCAACTCGGGAAACTGTTTTTT
CATSDQLGKLFF
>TRBJ2-7|TRBV19|-|-
TGTGCCAGTAGTATAGCTGACGAGCAGTACTTC
CASSIADEQYF
>TRBJ2-7|TRBV5-6|-|-
TGTGCCAGCAGCTTGGTGGGACATCGGTCCTACGAGCAGTACTTC
CASSLVGHRSYEQYF
>TRBJ1-1|TRBV6-2/TRBV6-3|-|-
TGTGCCAGCAGTAAAACAGGAAGGCCTGAAGCTTTCTTT
CASSKTGRPEAFF
>TRBJ1-5|TRBV24-1|TRBD1|-
TGTGCCACCAGTGACCCCGGGCAGGGGGCTGGCAATCAGCCCCAGCATTTT
CATSDPGQGAGNQPQHF
>TRBJ2-2|TRBV24-1|-|-
TGTGCCACCAGGGGCTCCCCGAACACCGGGGAGCTGTTTTTT
CATRGSPNTGELFF
>TRBJ2-6|TRBV25-1|-|-
TGTGCCAGCAGTACAGGGTCTGGGGCCAACGTCCTGACTTTC
CASSTGSGANVLTF
>TRBJ2-1|TRBV21-1|-|-
TGTGCCAGCATCTTTCAAGGGGCAGCGTGTTACAATGAGCAGTTCTTC
CASIFQGAACYNEQFF
>TRBJ2-7|TRBV6-1|-|-
TGTGCCAGCAGTGAAGGGCAGGGCGGCTCCTACGAGCAGTACTTC
CASSEGQGGSYEQYF
>TRBJ2-1|TRBV5-6|-|-
TGTGCCAGCAGCTTGGACCAGGGGAGAACCTACAATGAGCAGTTCTTC
CASSLDQGRTYNEQFF
>TRBJ1-2|TRBV5-1|TRBD1|-
TGCGCCAGCAGCGATGCAGAGATGACAGGGAACTATGGCTACACCTTC
CASSDAEMTGNYGYTF
>TRBJ1-5|TRBV24-1|-|-
TGTGCCACCAGTGATCCCGGGGGGGGGAGCAATCAGCCCCAGCATTTT
CATSDPGGGSNQPQHF
>TRBJ1-6|TRBV28|TRBD1|-
TGTGCCAGCATGGTAACAGGGGGTTCGGAATCACCCCTCCACTTT
CASMVTGGSESPLHF
>TRBJ1-5|TRBV6-2/TRBV6-3|TRBD1|-
TGTGCCAGCAGTCCAGACAGGGGCGACTTGGGGCCCCAGCATTTT
CASSPDRGDLGPQHF
>TRBJ2-3|TRBV5-1|TRBD2|-
TGCGCCAGCAGCTTAGCGGGGGGAGAGGATACGCAGTATTTT
CASSLAGGEDTQYF
>TRBJ1-1|TRBV30|TRBD1|-
TGTGCCTGGAGCGGACAGGGGGACACTGAAGCTTTCTTT
CAWSGQGDTEAFF